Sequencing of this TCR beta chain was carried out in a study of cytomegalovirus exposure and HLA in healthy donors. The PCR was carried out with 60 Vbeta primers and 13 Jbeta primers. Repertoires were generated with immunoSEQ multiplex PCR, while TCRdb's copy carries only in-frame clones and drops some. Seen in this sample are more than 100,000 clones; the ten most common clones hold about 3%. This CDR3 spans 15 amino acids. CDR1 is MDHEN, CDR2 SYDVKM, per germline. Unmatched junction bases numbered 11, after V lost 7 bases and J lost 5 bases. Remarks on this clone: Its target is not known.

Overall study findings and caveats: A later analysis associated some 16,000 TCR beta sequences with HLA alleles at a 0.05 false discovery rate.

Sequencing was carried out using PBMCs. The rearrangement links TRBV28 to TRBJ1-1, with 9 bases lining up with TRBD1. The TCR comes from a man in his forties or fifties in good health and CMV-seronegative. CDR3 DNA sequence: TGTGCCAGCACCTGGGGTGACAGGGGGGGAACTGAAGCTTTCTTT. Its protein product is CASTWGDRGGTEAFF.